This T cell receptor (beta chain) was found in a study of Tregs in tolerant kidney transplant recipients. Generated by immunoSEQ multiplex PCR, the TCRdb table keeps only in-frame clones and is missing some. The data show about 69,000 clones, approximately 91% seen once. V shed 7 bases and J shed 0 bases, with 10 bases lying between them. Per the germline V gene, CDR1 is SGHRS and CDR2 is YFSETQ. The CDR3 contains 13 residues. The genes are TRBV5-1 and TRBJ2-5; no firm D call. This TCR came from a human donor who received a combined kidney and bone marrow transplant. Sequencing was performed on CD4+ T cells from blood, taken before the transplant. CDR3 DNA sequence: TGCGCCAGCCGTGGGCCTGACCAAGAGACCCAGTACTTC. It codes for CASRGPDQETQYF.